The 11 T cell receptor beta chains below were found in one sample sequenced in a study of blood T cell repertoires in COVID-19. Assay used: immunoSEQ multiplex PCR; TCRdb lists only in-frame clones, some missing. The table lists 30,000 to 40,000 clones, roughly three quarters of them singletons. The specimen was peripheral blood. The receptors were sampled from a man older than 75 with acute or convalescent COVID-19.

The chain is built from TRBV11-3 and TRBJ2-2; TRBD1 might be the D (5 bases). This CDR3 comprises 14 residues. Trimming pared 2 bases from V and 3 bases from J, leaving 7 bases between. The germline V gene has CDR1 SGHNT and CDR2 YENEEA. The DNA of the CDR3 is TGTGCCAGCAGCTTAAGGGGTTACACCGGGGAGCTGTTTTTT. This translates into CASSLRGYTGELFF. The full variable domain, rest sourced from reference TRBV11-3 and TRBJ2-2, is EAGVVQSPRYKIIEKKQPVAFWCNPISGHNTLYWYLQNLGQGPELLIRYENEEAVDDSQLPKDRFSAERLKGVDSTLKIQPAELGDSAVYLCASSLRGYTGELFFGEGSRLTVL.

The sample holds one count of this clone. The chain employs TRBV7-3 and TRBJ2-6; tentative D call: TRBD2 (5 bases). Germline CDR1 and CDR2: SGHTA and FQGTGA. The germline V and J ends were trimmed by 3 bases and 2 bases, with 8 bases remaining between them. This CDR3 region has 15 residues. The CDR3 is CASSFTGTGANVLTF. In DNA form, the CDR3 reads TGTGCCAGCAGCTTTACGGGAACTGGGGCCAACGTCCTGACTTTC.

In this sample, this clone turned up once. The chain combines TRBV18 with TRBJ1-1, with 7 positions matching TRBD1. Germline V gene data show CDR1 as KGHSH and CDR2 as LQKENI. Trimming cost V 6 bases and J 0 bases; bases outside gene matches: 10. CDR3 length: 16 amino acids. CDR3 DNA: TGTGCCAGCTCCCCTCGAGGGGGCCTAATGAACACTGAAGCTTTCTTT. Translating gives CASSPRGGLMNTEAFF.

The J gene is TRBJ2-3, the V gene TRBV6-2 or TRBV6-3, with D unresolved. Germline assignment: CDR1 MNHEY and CDR2 SVGEGT. Trimming left V 5 bases short and J 0 bases short, with 15 bases between. CDR3 length: 16 residues. Here the CDR3 reads CASSREPPLSTDTQYF. Here the CDR3 DNA reads TGTGCCAGCAGTCGAGAGCCGCCCTTGAGCACAGATACGCAGTATTTT.

The chain combines TRBV3-1 (or the pseudogene TRBV3-2) with TRBJ1-2, with D uncertain. V shed 0 bases and J shed 8 bases, with 19 bases lying between them. Germline CDR1 and CDR2: LGHDT and YNNKEL (reference sequence). CDR3 length equals 16 residues. The CDR3: CASSQERTMAGGGYTF. The CDR3 nucleotides read TGTGCCAGCAGCCAAGAGAGAACGATGGCAGGCGGGGGCTACACCTTC.

This sequence joins TRBV18 and TRBJ2-3; 8 bases are shared with TRBD2. Germline V CDR1 and CDR2: KGHSH, LQKENI. J lost 0 bases, V lost 5 bases, and 4 bases had no gene match. The CDR3 totals 15 residues. The DNA of the CDR3 is TGTGCCAGCTCAAGCGGGGGAACTAGCACAGATACGCAGTATTTT. It yields the protein CASSSGGTSTDTQYF.

The chain is built from TRBV30 and TRBJ1-4, with D perhaps matching TRBD1 (6 bases). This CDR3 is built from 12 residues. The V end lost 4 bases, the J end lost 8 bases, and 11 bases lay between the germline ends. The germline gives CDR1 GTSNPN, CDR2 SVGIG (reference sequence). The CDR3 DNA reads as TGTGCCTGGACCCAGGGGCGCGAAAAACTGTTTTTT. Its protein product is CAWTQGREKLFF.

CDR3 in amino acids: CASSLDDRVGGYTF. CDR3 nucleotides: TGTGCCAGCAGCTTGGACGACAGGGTGGGTGGCTACACCTTC. The chain combines TRBV5-6 with TRBJ1-2, with TRBD1 matching 7 bases. Germline CDR1 is SGHDT and CDR2 is YYEEEE. With 0 bases clipped from V and 7 bases from J, the junction kept 6 bases outside the gene matches. The CDR3 runs 14 residues.

This chain connects TRBV4-3 to TRBJ2-1; 10 bases line up with TRBD2. Germline V gives CDR1 LGHNA, CDR2 YSLEER. V lost 0 bases and J lost 7; bases outside the gene matches: 9. This CDR3 is built from 17 residues. CDR3 sequence reads: CASSQDLASGRSNEQFF. DNA of the CDR3: TGCGCCAGCAGCCAAGATTTAGCTAGCGGGAGATCAAATGAGCAGTTCTTC.

The table lists this clone with a count of one. The chain combines TRBV6-2 or TRBV6-3 with TRBJ2-2; 9 nucleotides align to TRBD2. Germline V gene lookup returns CDR1 MNHEY and CDR2 SVGEGT. Trimming removed 2 bases from V and 0 bases from J; junction bases left unmatched: 13. The CDR3 is 20 residues long. The CDR3: CASSYMGGIAGDANTGELFF. The CDR3 bases are TGTGCCAGCAGTTACATGGGGGGAATAGCGGGAGATGCGAACACCGGGGAGCTGTTTTTT.

The rearrangement links TRBV21-1 to TRBJ2-5; TRBD1, the D gene given by the table, was not confirmed from the DNA. TRBV21-1 is a known pseudogene. The CDR3 is 17 residues long. For the CDR3, the DNA is TGTGCCAGCAGCCCCCCCCGAACAGAAGCAGTTCAAGAGACCCAGTACTTC. The encoded protein is CASSPPRTEAVQETQYF.